The 9 T cell receptor beta chains given below trace back to one sample, sequenced in a study of blood T cell repertoires in COVID-19. Sequencing was performed with immunoSEQ multiplex PCR; in TCRdb, only in-frame clones are kept and a portion is missing. The sample contains about 200,000 clones, more than 80% of which appear only once. The sample comprised PBMCs or T cells enriched from blood (not recorded which). These receptors came from a young woman who had recovered from COVID-19.

V gene TRBV5-1 combines with J gene TRBJ2-2, with a tentative D call TRBD1 (5 bases). Germline loops: CDR1 SGHRS, CDR2 YFSETQ. V was clipped by 3 bases and J by 4 bases, with 19 bases between them. The CDR3 length is 17 residues. The CDR3 loop is CASSSYRSSYLTGELFF. The CDR3 coding sequence is TGCGCCAGCAGCTCATACAGGTCTTCCTACCTCACCGGGGAGCTGTTTTTT. The whole variable domain, remainder taken from reference TRBV5-1 and TRBJ2-2, is KAGVTQTPRYLIKTRGQQVTLSCSPISGHRSVSWYQQTPGQGLQFLFEYFSETQRNKGNFPGRFSGRQFSNSRSEMNVSTLELGDSALYLCASSSYRSSYLTGELFFGEGSRLTVL.

The V call is TRBV7-9, the J call TRBJ1-2; possibly TRBD1 for D (6 bases). This CDR3 region has 16 residues. V was trimmed by 0 bases and J by 1 base, leaving 12 bases between them. CDR1 SEHNR and CDR2 FQNEAQ come from the germline V gene (reference sequence). The CDR3 DNA reads as TGTGCCAGCAGCTTAGCCGGGCAGGGGTTTAACTATGGCTACACCTTC. Its protein is CASSLAGQGFNYGYTF. Full variable domain (missing parts from reference TRBV7-9 and TRBJ1-2): DTGVSQNPRHKITKRGQNVTFRCDPISEHNRLYWYRQTLGQGPEFLTYFQNEAQLEKSRLLSDRFSAERPKGSFSTLEIQRTEQGDSAMYLCASSLAGQGFNYGYTFGSGTRLTVV.

This clone was detected only a few times. V usage is TRBV24-1 and J usage is TRBJ1-2; D is unresolved. Trimming removed 0 bases at V and 4 bases at J, with 8 bases between. Germline V CDR1 and CDR2: KGHDR, SFDVKD. This CDR3 is built from 14 residues. The CDR3: CATSDLSQAYGYTF. The CDR3 DNA sequence: TGTGCCACCAGTGATTTGTCGCAGGCCTATGGCTACACCTTC.

V and J are TRBV11-2 and TRBJ1-2; TRBD1 agrees at 10 bases. CDR1 is SGHAT, CDR2 FQNNGV, per germline. This CDR3 comprises 11 residues. V shed 8 bases, J shed 8 bases, and the junction held 2 bases outside the gene matches. The CDR3 bases are TGTGCCAGCGGACAGGGGGAAGGCTACACCTTC. Translated: CASGQGEGYTF.

The chain uses TRBV5-1 and TRBJ2-1, with D perhaps matching TRBD2 (6 bases). This CDR3 has 17 amino acids. Germline V CDR1 and CDR2: SGHRS, YFSETQ. V shed 0 bases and J shed 0 bases, with 13 bases lying between them. The CDR3 loop is CASSLVPVGGSYNEQFF. The CDR3 bases are TGCGCCAGCAGCTTGGTACCGGTCGGGGGCTCCTACAATGAGCAGTTCTTC.

The chain links TRBV7-9 to TRBJ2-5; TRBD2 aligns across 7 bases. With 0 bases clipped from V and 1 base from J, the junction kept 2 bases outside the gene matches. This CDR3 has 15 residues. Germline V gene sequence: CDR1 SEHNR, CDR2 FQNEAQ (reference sequence). The CDR3 loop is CASSLARGFQETQYF. CDR3 bases: TGTGCCAGCAGCTTAGCGCGGGGGTTCCAAGAGACCCAGTACTTC.

The chain combines TRBV4-1 with TRBJ2-6; TRBD1 might be the D (6 bases). The germline V gene has CDR1 MGHRA and CDR2 YSYEKL. V lost 0 bases to trimming and J lost 0 bases, with 15 bases between them. The CDR3 length is 19 residues. In DNA, the CDR3 is TGCGCCAGCAGCCAAGATATGGCAGGGGCCAACTCTGGGGCCAACGTCCTGACTTTC. It yields the protein CASSQDMAGANSGANVLTF.

Regarding this clone: The germline gene is not matched at one end of the junction; a read error may be the cause. The V and J genes are TRBV6-5 and TRBJ1-6; tentative D call: TRBD1 (6 bases). The germline V gene encodes CDR1 MNHEY and CDR2 SVGAGI. The CDR3 sequence is 15 residues long. The CDR3 spells CASSYFGQNYSPLHF. CDR3 DNA: TGTGCCAGCAGCTACTTTGGACAGAACTATTCACCCCTCCACTTT.

The chain joins TRBV6-5 to TRBJ1-6; 9 nucleotides line up with TRBD1. The germline CDR1 and CDR2 sequences are MNHEY and SVGAGI. The CDR3 totals 15 residues. V shed 5 bases and J 10 bases; nucleotides not matched to a gene: 9. CDR3 DNA: TGTGCCAGCAGTACTAGCGGGACAGGGCAATCACCCCTCCACTTT. It specifies CASSTSGTGQSPLHF.